This T cell receptor beta chain is drawn from a study of blood T cell repertoires in COVID-19. Some clones are missing from TCRdb's copy, which holds only in-frame ones; the method was immunoSEQ multiplex PCR. The repertoire includes around 190,000 clones, 84% of them detected once, and over 10% sits in the top ten. The specimen was peripheral blood. The receptor was isolated from a human donor in a cohort sampled during active COVID-19.

The CDR3 DNA follows: TGTGCCAGCAGCGAGGGACAGGGGAATGAAAAACTGTTTTTT. Its translation is CASSEGQGNEKLFF. V and J are TRBV9 and TRBJ1-4; 10 bases are shared with TRBD1. The trim removed 3 bases at V and 5 bases at J, leaving 1 base unmatched. The CDR3 extends over 14 amino acids. Germline V gives CDR1 SGDLS, CDR2 YYNGEE.